These 5 T cell receptor beta chains were sequenced from one sample in a study of T cells in Graves' hyperthyroidism and ophthalmopathy. Amplified regions were TCR beta CDR3 sequences from RNA transcripts. The HTBI set primed first-round TCR CDR3 RT-PCR. TCRdb re-called the multiplex PCR reads through MiXCR, storing one row per CDR3 protein. The data show hundreds of thousands of distinct CDR3 sequences, with under 15% seen just once and approximately 13% held by the top ten. Material for sequencing was blood. Source of these receptors: a man between 18 and 35 years old with Graves' ophthalmopathy.

There are many counts of this clonotype. The V and J genes are TRBV6-1 and TRBJ2-1; D gene unclear. V lost 7 bases to trimming and J lost 8 bases, with 15 bases between them. Germline values: CDR1 MNHNS, CDR2 SASEGT. The CDR3 has 13 residues. CDR3 sequence reads: CASIPRATDEQFF. CDR3 coding DNA: TGTGCCAGCATCCCACGGGCGACCGATGAGCAGTTCTTC.

This clonotype came up many times. This chain links TRBV10-3 with TRBJ2-5; TRBD2 might be the D (6 bases). The CDR3 spans 12 residues. CDR1 and CDR2 from the germline V gene are ENHRY and SYGVKD. V lost 3 bases and J lost 7, with 9 bases in between. Here the CDR3 DNA reads TGTGCCATCAGTGATGGGCGGGGGACCCAGTACTTC. Translation: CAISDGRGTQYF.

This clonotype has a count of ten or more. This chain links TRBV20-1 with TRBJ1-4, with TRBD1 matching over 7 bases. V lost 2 bases, J lost 4 bases, and 4 bases stayed unmatched. The CDR3 totals 14 residues. Germline CDR1 is DFQATT and CDR2 is SNEGSKA (reference sequence). Here the CDR3 reads CSARSGTVNEKLFF. CDR3 nucleotide sequence: TGCAGTGCTAGATCCGGGACAGTTAATGAAAAACTGTTTTTT.

The rearrangement joins TRBV6-2 or TRBV6-3 to TRBJ2-7; D unresolved. Germline V gives CDR1 MNHEY, CDR2 SVGEGT. The ends were cut back, 2 bases at V and 2 bases at J, with 10 bases in the middle. The CDR3 extends over 14 amino acids. Written as DNA, the CDR3 is TGTGCCAGCAGTTACCTTGCCGCCCCCTACGAGCAGTACTTC. Its protein is CASSYLAAPYEQYF.

The gene calls are TRBV25-1 and TRBJ2-2; 8 bases agree with TRBD2. Germline assignment: CDR1 MGHDK and CDR2 SYGVNS. This CDR3 is 14 amino acids long. The V segment lost 5 bases and the J segment 3 bases; nucleotides outside the gene matches: 2. CDR3 sequence reads: CASSPGGDTGELFF. CDR3 DNA sequence: TGTGCCAGCAGTCCCGGGGGGGACACCGGGGAGCTGTTTTTT.